This T cell receptor (beta chain) stems from a study of cytomegalovirus exposure and HLA in healthy donors. The germline CDR1 and CDR2 sequences are MNHNS and SASEGT. V was cut by 6 bases and J by 11 bases, with 13 bases left in between. The CDR3 loop spans 11 amino acids. PCR was performed using 60 Vbeta and 13 Jbeta primers. Sequenced by immunoSEQ multiplex PCR; TCRdb stores in-frame clones only, minus some. There are tens of thousands of clones in the sample; around 84% occur only once, and 10% lies in the top ten. The study's findings and limits: Researchers reported in a later analysis that a missense DCLRE1C variant was tied to TCR beta V- and J-gene trimming.

About this clone itself: What it binds is not known.

This TCR came from a human donor in good health. The material sequenced was PBMCs. The chain recombines TRBV6-1 with TRBJ2-5; D unresolved. The CDR3 nucleotides are TGTGCCAGCAGCCAGCGTGGAGAGCAGTACTTC. It translates to CASSQRGEQYF.